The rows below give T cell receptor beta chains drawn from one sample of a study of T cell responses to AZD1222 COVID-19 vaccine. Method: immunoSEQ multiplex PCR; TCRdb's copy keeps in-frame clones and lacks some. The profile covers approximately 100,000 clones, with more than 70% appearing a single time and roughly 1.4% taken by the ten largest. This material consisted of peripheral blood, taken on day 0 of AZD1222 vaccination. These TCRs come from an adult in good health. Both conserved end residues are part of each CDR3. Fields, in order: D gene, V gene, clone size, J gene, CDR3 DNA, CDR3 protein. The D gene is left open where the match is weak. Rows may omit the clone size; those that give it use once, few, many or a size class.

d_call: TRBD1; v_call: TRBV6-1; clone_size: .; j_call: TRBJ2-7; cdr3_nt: TGTGCCAGCAGTGAGCGACGTACCGGGACAGGCTCCTACGAGCAGTACTTC; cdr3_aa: CASSERRTGTGSYEQYF
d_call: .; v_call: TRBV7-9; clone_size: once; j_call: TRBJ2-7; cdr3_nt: TGTGCCAGCAGCCACAGCTCACACGAGCAGTACTTC; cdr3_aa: CASSHSSHEQYF
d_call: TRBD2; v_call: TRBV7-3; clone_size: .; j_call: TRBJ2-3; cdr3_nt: TGTGCCAGCAGCTTTGGCGGGGGAAGCACAGATACGCAGTATTTT; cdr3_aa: CASSFGGGSTDTQYF
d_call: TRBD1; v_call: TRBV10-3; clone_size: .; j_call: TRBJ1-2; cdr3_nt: TGTGCCATCAGCCCGGACAGGGAAGGCTACACCTTC; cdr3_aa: CAISPDREGYTF
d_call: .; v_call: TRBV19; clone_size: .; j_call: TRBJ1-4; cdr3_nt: TGTGCCAGTAGAGCCGGACGTATAGAAAAACTGTTTTTT; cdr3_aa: CASRAGRIEKLFF
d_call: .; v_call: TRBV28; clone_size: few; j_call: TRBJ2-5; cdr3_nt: TGTGCCAGCAGTTACCCCCCTCAAACAGTGACCCAGTACTTC; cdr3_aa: CASSYPPQTVTQYF
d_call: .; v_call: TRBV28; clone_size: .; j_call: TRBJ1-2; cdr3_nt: TGTGCCAGCAGTCGGGTTAACTATGGCTACACCTTC; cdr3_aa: CASSRVNYGYTF
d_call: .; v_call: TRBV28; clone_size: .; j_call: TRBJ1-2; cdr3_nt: TGTGCCAGCACTCACCCCGGACCTAACTGGGGCTACACCTTC; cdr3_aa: CASTHPGPNWGYTF
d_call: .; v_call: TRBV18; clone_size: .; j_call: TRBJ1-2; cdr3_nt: TGTGCCAGCTCCGACACCATATCCGGGAACTATGGCTACACCTTC; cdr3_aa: CASSDTISGNYGYTF
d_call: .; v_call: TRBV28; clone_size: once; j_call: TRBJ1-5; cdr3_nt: TGTGCCAGCACCCTGAGAGGGGGTCGGGTACAGCCCCAGCATTTT; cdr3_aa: CASTLRGGRVQPQHF
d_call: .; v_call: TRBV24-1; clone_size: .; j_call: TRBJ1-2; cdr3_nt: TGTGCCACCAGTGACTATGGAACAGCTCCCTATGGCTACACCTTC; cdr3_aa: CATSDYGTAPYGYTF
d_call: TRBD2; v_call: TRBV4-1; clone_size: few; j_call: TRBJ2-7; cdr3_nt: TGCGCCAGCAGCCAAGAGAGACTAGCGTCCGACTACGAGCAGTACTTC; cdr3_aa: CASSQERLASDYEQYF
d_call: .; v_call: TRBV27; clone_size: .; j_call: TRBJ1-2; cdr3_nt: TGTGCCAGCAGTTTAAACAGCCTTAACTATGGCTACACCTTC; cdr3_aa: CASSLNSLNYGYTF
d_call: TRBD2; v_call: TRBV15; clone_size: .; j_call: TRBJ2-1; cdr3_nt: TGTGCCACCAGCACTAGCGGCAGCTCCTACAATGAGCAGTTCTTC; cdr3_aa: CATSTSGSSYNEQFF
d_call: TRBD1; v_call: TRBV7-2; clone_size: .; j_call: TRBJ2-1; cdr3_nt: TGTGCCAGCAGCTTAGCGGGCAGGGGGCGAATGGGTGAGCAGTTCTTC; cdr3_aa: CASSLAGRGRMGEQFF
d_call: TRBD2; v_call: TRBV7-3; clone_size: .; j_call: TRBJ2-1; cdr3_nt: TGTGCCAGCAGCTTAGGCGGGAGGGCCGAATTGGATGAGCAGTTCTTC; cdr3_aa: CASSLGGRAELDEQFF
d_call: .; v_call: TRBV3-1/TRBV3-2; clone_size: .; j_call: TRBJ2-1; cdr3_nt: TGTGCCAGCAGCCAAGTCGGGGACTCAAAGTCGGAGCAGTTCTTC; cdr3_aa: CASSQVGDSKSEQFF
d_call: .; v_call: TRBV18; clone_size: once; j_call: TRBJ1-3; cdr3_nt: TGTGCCAGCTCACCGAGGACCCAAAGGGTGGGAAACACCATATATTTT; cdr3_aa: CASSPRTQRVGNTIYF